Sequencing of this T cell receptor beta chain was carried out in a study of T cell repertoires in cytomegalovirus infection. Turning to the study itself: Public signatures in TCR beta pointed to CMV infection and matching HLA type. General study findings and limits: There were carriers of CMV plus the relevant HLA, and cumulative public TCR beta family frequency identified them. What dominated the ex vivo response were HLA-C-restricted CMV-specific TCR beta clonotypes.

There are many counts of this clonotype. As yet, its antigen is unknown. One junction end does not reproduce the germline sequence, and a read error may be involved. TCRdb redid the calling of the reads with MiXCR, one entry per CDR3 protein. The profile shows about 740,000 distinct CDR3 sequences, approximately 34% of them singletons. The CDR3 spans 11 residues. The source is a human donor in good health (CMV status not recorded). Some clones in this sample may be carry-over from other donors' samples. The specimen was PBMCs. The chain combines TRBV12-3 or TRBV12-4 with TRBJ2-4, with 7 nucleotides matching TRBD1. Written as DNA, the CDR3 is TGTGCCAGCAGTTCAGAACAGGGGCGGGCCTTC. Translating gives CASSSEQGRAF.